This T cell receptor (beta chain) was found in a study of T cells in narcolepsy. Profiled with immunoSEQ multiplex PCR; TCRdb holds only in-frame clones, not every one. The repertoire includes approximately 25,000 clones, 79% of them detected once, and 6.6% sits in the top ten. After removal of 4 bases from V and 6 bases from J, the junction contained 12 bases not matched to a gene. The CDR3 has 15 amino acids. Germline CDR1 reads SGHDT; CDR2 reads YYEEEE. The gene calls are TRBV5-6 and TRBJ2-5; 7 bases are shared with TRBD1. The sample was memory (CD45RA-) CD4+ T cells from blood. The clonotype originates from a human donor in good health. CDR3 amino acids: CASSRKGAGQQTQYF. CDR3 bases: TGTGCCAGCAGCCGGAAGGGGGCAGGTCAACAGACCCAGTACTTC.